This entry lists 27 T cell receptor beta chains sequenced from one sample in a study of T cells after posttransplantation cyclophosphamide. A marrow graft followed busulfan-fludarabine conditioning, with cyclophosphamide on days +3 and +4. Generated by immunoSEQ multiplex PCR, the TCRdb table keeps only in-frame clones and is missing some. The table includes 7,000 to 8,000 clones, 82% detected once. Sample: CD4+ T cells sorted from blood, taken 1162 days after allogeneic stem cell transplant with posttransplant cyclophosphamide. All receptors derive from a female patient aged 40 to 55 who received an allogeneic stem cell transplant from a related donor, was CMV-positive, and had no GVHD. Some T cells may be transferred from the graft donor.

The genes are TRBV12-5 and TRBJ1-4, with TRBD1 as a possible D gene (5 bases). With 6 bases removed from V and 8 bases from J, the gap between germline ends came to 16 bases. This CDR3 has 14 residues. Germline V lookup: CDR1 LGHNT, CDR2 FRNRAP. CDR3 region: CASGPWGGREKLFF. CDR3 DNA: TGTGCTAGTGGCCCCTGGGGGGGGAGGGAAAAACTGTTTTTT. Combining the CDR3 with reference TRBV12-5 and TRBJ1-4 gives the whole variable domain DARVTQTPRHKVTEMGQEVTMRCQPILGHNTVFWYRQTMMQGLELLAYFRNRAPLDDSGMPKDRFSAEMPDATLATLKIQPSEPRDSAVYFCASGPWGGREKLFFGSGTQLSVL.

The V gene is TRBV7-9, the J gene TRBJ1-4; TRBD1 might be the D (5 bases). The CDR3 totals 13 residues. Germline V gene sequence: CDR1 SEHNR, CDR2 FQNEAQ (reference sequence). The germline V and J ends were trimmed by 8 bases and 1 base, with 8 bases remaining between them. DNA of the CDR3: TGTGCCAGCGCGGGGGGAACTAATGAAAAACTGTTTTTT. It translates to CASAGGTNEKLFF.

The J gene is TRBJ2-5, the V gene TRBV5-8; tentatively, D is TRBD2 (5 bases). The DNA matches TRBJ2-7 better at its end, which makes the J call doubtful. The V gene's germline CDR1 is SGHTS and CDR2 YDEGEE. The CDR3 is 15 residues long. The CDR3 loop is CASSLIGIRSYEQYF. In DNA form, the CDR3 reads TGTGCCAGCAGCTTGATCGGGATACGCTCCTACGAGCAGTACTTC.

V is TRBV7-9 and J is TRBJ1-2; TRBD1 aligns across 7 bases. The junction had 8 bases not matched to a gene; V was cut back by 8 bases and J by 5 bases. Per germline, CDR1 SEHNR and CDR2 FQNEAQ (reference sequence). The CDR3 contains 13 residues. The CDR3 region has the DNA TGTGCCAGCCGTGGGACAGAGCCTTATGGCTACACCTTC. Translated, it gives CASRGTEPYGYTF.

This chain connects TRBV2 to TRBJ1-5, with 7 bases lining up with TRBD1. Germline V CDR1 and CDR2: SNHLY, FYNNEI. The CDR3 extends over 13 amino acids. V shed 6 bases, J shed 10 bases, and the junction held 9 bases outside the gene matches. This CDR3 reads CASRGDREKPQHF. The DNA for the CDR3 is TGTGCCAGCAGGGGGGACAGAGAAAAACCCCAGCATTTT.

The rearrangement joins TRBV5-4 to TRBJ2-5; 10 bases agree with TRBD1. This CDR3 has 16 residues. CDR1 and CDR2 from the germline V gene are SGHNT and YYREEE (reference sequence). The ends lost 0 bases at V and 5 bases at J; junction bases unmatched: 7. DNA of the CDR3: TGTGCCAGCAGCTTGGTGGACAGGGGGACGGGTGAGACCCAGTACTTC. It specifies CASSLVDRGTGETQYF.

This chain uses TRBV2 with TRBJ2-5; 9 nucleotides align to TRBD2. Trimming at V came to 6 bases and at J to 9 bases, leaving 14 bases not matched to a gene. Per the germline V gene, CDR1 is SNHLY and CDR2 is FYNNEI. There are 15 residues in the CDR3. The CDR3 DNA is TGTGCCAGCAGCGGAAAGTTGGGACTAGCCACGGCCCAGTACTTC. Translation gives CASSGKLGLATAQYF.

The chain combines TRBV10-1 with TRBJ2-5, with 13 bases identical to TRBD2. Germline V CDR1 and CDR2: WNHNN, SYGVQD (reference sequence). J lost 4 bases, V lost 7 bases, and 3 bases had no gene match. The CDR3 covers 14 residues. The CDR3 protein is CASTGTSGTETQYF. CDR3 sequence (DNA): TGCGCCAGCACCGGGACTAGCGGGACAGAGACCCAGTACTTC.

Only a few counts were recorded for this clone. This chain joins TRBV6-5 and TRBJ2-5, with 10 positions matching TRBD1. V lost 7 bases and J lost 14; bases outside the gene matches: 13. Germline V gene data show CDR1 as MNHEY and CDR2 as SVGAGI. The CDR3 spans 13 residues. This CDR3 is CASTPRGGTGVYF. CDR3 nucleotides: TGTGCCAGCACTCCCCGTGGGGGGACAGGGGTATACTTC.

A remark on this clone: At one of its ends the junction is not consistent with the germline gene, which may arise from a read error. Within the sample, other DNA sequences also encode this same CDR3. J is TRBJ1-6 and V is TRBV6-5; D is unclear. The CDR3 has 14 residues. Germline V CDR1 and CDR2: MNHEY, SVGAGI. Written as DNA, the CDR3 is TGTGCCAGCAGTGAACTCACCGATAATTCCCCCCTCCACTTT. Protein: CASSELTDNSPLHF.

This clone showed up just once. The rearrangement joins TRBV5-1 to TRBJ2-1; 8 bases map to TRBD2. Germline V gene sequence: CDR1 SGHRS, CDR2 YFSETQ. The CDR3 runs 14 residues. J gave up 6 bases and V 0 bases, and 2 bases lay outside the gene matches. The CDR3 spells CASSLGTSINEQFF. DNA for the CDR3: TGCGCCAGCAGCTTGGGGACTAGCATCAATGAGCAGTTCTTC.

This rearrangement joins TRBV29-1 to TRBJ2-5, with 7 bases aligning to TRBD2. V was clipped by 4 bases and J by 5 bases; unmatched bases: 7. Germline V lookup: CDR1 SQVTM, CDR2 ANQGSEA. CDR3 length: 13 amino acids. In nucleotides, the CDR3 is TGCAGCGTTGTGAGGGCAGCGGGGGAGACCCAGTACTTC. Amino acids: CSVVRAAGETQYF.

Only a few counts were recorded for this clone. The chain is built from TRBV5-6 and TRBJ2-2; TRBD2 matches at 10 bases. The CDR3 is 15 residues long. From germline, CDR1 is SGHDT and CDR2 YYEEEE. V was pared by 4 bases and J by 3 bases, with 3 bases of the junction left unmatched. CDR3 bases: TGTGCCAGCAGCCTGACTAGCGGGTACACCGGGGAGCTGTTTTTT. Amino acid sequence: CASSLTSGYTGELFF. Supplemented by reference TRBV5-6 and TRBJ2-2, the full variable domain reads DAGVTQSPTHLIKTRGQQVTLRCSPKSGHDTVSWYQQALGQGPQFIFQYYEEEERQRGNFPDRFSGHQFPNYSSELNVNALLLGDSALYLCASSLTSGYTGELFFGEGSRLTVL.

The CDR3 sequence: CASSDSGRGTETQYF. Here the CDR3 DNA reads TGTGCCAGCAGTGACTCAGGCAGGGGGACAGAGACCCAGTACTTC. The chain is built from TRBV6-4 and TRBJ2-5, with 7 nucleotides matching TRBD1. Per germline, CDR1 MRHNA and CDR2 SNTAGT. V shed 0 bases and J 4 bases; nucleotides not matched to a gene: 5. The CDR3 totals 15 residues.

CDR3 sequence: CASSKWGQIADTQYF. CDR3 nucleotides: TGTGCCAGCAGCAAGTGGGGACAGATTGCAGATACGCAGTATTTT. V is TRBV21-1 and J is TRBJ2-3; TRBD1, the table's D call, lacks a check against the DNA. TRBV21-1 is assigned pseudogene status. CDR3 length equals 15 residues.

This chain uses TRBV6-5 with TRBJ1-1, with 10 positions matching TRBD1. The CDR3 runs 11 residues. V trimming: 7 bases; J trimming: 10 bases; junction bases outside the gene matches: 3. Per germline, CDR1 MNHEY and CDR2 SVGAGI. The CDR3 region is CASNDRGLAFF. The CDR3 DNA reads as TGTGCCAGCAACGACAGGGGGCTAGCTTTCTTT.

The V gene is TRBV28, the J gene TRBJ2-5; 13 nucleotides align to TRBD2. CDR1 is MDHEN and CDR2 is SYDVKM in the germline V gene. V dropped 6 bases and J dropped 5; count of bases not matched to a gene: 9. This CDR3 contains 16 residues. CDR3 in DNA: TGTGCCAGCAGGAGGACTAGCGGGGGATCATTGGAGACCCAGTACTTC. Translated: CASRRTSGGSLETQYF.

This sequence joins TRBV19 and TRBJ2-5; 8 bases map to TRBD1. The ends lost 5 bases at V and 2 bases at J; junction bases unmatched: 7. Germline CDR1 LNHDA, CDR2 SQIVND (reference sequence). This CDR3 spans 15 amino acids. CDR3 protein: CASSPQGAGQETQYF. CDR3 nucleotides: TGTGCCAGTAGTCCCCAGGGGGCCGGGCAAGAGACCCAGTACTTC.

The V and J genes are TRBV5-4 and TRBJ1-2; possible D gene TRBD1, 5 bases. V was cut by 2 bases and J by 8 bases, with 13 bases left in between. CDR1 is SGHNT, CDR2 YYREEE, per germline (reference sequence). This CDR3 has 13 amino acids. The CDR3 is CASSFRTWGGYTF. DNA for the CDR3: TGTGCCAGCAGCTTCCGGACATGGGGCGGCTACACCTTC. Looking up the rest from reference TRBV5-4 and TRBJ1-2 gives the full variable domain: ETGVTQSPTHLIKTRGQQVTLRCSSQSGHNTVSWYQQALGQGPQFIFQYYREEENGRGNFPPRFSGLQFPNYSSELNVNALELDDSALYLCASSFRTWGGYTFGSGTRLTVV.

V is TRBV6-6 and J is TRBJ1-2; 7 bases fit TRBD1. In germline, CDR1 is MNHNY, CDR2 SVGAGI (reference sequence). The CDR3 loop spans 15 amino acids. The V segment lost 0 bases and the J segment 7 bases; nucleotides outside the gene matches: 8. The CDR3 protein is CASSYSTGVILGYTF. CDR3 sequence (DNA): TGTGCCAGCAGTTACTCTACAGGGGTTATCCTTGGCTACACCTTC.

The rearrangement links TRBV19 to TRBJ1-4; TRBD1 might be the D (6 bases). CDR1 is LNHDA and CDR2 is SQIVND in the germline V gene (reference sequence). The length of the CDR3 is 15 residues. V was pared by 3 bases and J by 7 bases, with 15 bases between. The CDR3 DNA follows: TGTGCCAGTAGTATCTTCGGTCAGGGGAGTGAAAAACTGTTTTTT. Its protein is CASSIFGQGSEKLFF.

The chain carries TRBV5-1 and TRBJ2-3; 8 nucleotides line up with TRBD1. CDR3 length equals 18 residues. Trimming took 2 bases from V and 4 from J; bases not matched to a gene: 15. CDR1 is SGHRS, CDR2 YFSETQ, per germline. The CDR3 loop reads CASSLNSLTGVAADTQYF. The CDR3 DNA follows: TGCGCCAGCAGCTTAAATTCCCTGACAGGGGTAGCCGCAGATACGCAGTATTTT.

This clone came up once. The rearrangement uses TRBV7-2 and TRBJ1-5, with 9 bases aligning to TRBD1. V was pared by 5 bases and J by 7 bases, with 6 bases of the junction left unmatched. Germline values: CDR1 SGHTA, CDR2 FQGNSA. The CDR3 length is 14 residues. For the CDR3, the DNA is TGTGCCAGCAGCCGGGACAGGGCGGGGCAGCCCCAGCATTTT. It codes for CASSRDRAGQPQHF.

The chain combines TRBV7-6 with TRBJ2-3, with 13 bases that match TRBD2. Germline V gene lookup returns CDR1 SGHVS and CDR2 FNYEAQ. Trimming at V came to 0 bases and at J to 0 bases, leaving 9 bases not matched to a gene. The CDR3 contains 20 residues. The DNA of the CDR3 is TGTGCCAGCAGCTTAGCACCCCCCGGGACTAGCGGGGCTAGCACAGATACGCAGTATTTT. Its protein product is CASSLAPPGTSGASTDTQYF.

This clone was seen only once. The V and J genes are TRBV11-2 and TRBJ1-2; D is possibly TRBD1 (6 bases). V gave up 5 bases and J gave up 3 bases, with 10 bases separating them. The CDR3 contains 13 residues. Germline lookup yields CDR1 SGHAT and CDR2 FQNNGV. CDR3 DNA: TGTGCCAGCAGCCCAGGGACACACTATGGCTACACCTTC. This translates into CASSPGTHYGYTF.

This chain uses TRBV9 with TRBJ1-5; unclear D gene. V was shortened by 4 bases and J by 0 bases, with 11 bases between the two germline ends. The CDR3 totals 15 residues. Germline V CDR1 and CDR2: SGDLS, YYNGEE. The CDR3 here is CASSREPHSNQPQHF. CDR3 in DNA: TGTGCCAGCAGCCGGGAACCTCATAGCAATCAGCCCCAGCATTTT.

A remark on this clone: One end of the junction fails to match germline, which may point to a read error. The chain uses TRBV19 and TRBJ2-5; TRBD1 might be the D (6 bases). Germline CDR1 is LNHDA and CDR2 is SQIVND (reference sequence). The CDR3 loop spans 19 amino acids. CDR3 DNA: TGTGCCAGTAGTATGTGGGACACCTCCATTATTCCAGACCAGGAGACCCAGTACTTC. Its translation is CASSMWDTSIIPDQETQYF.